This note documents a single T cell receptor beta chain sequence. Its antigen is undetermined. This entry comes from a study of shared clonotypes between healthy human individuals. Study results and caveats: Relative to their counterparts shared across all four donors, non-shared clonotypes exhibited diminished generation probabilities. The researchers took only blood, and tissue repertoires probably look different.

This CDR3 is 15 amino acids long. Germline V CDR1 and CDR2: SGHAT, FQNNGV. The germline V and J ends were trimmed by 3 bases and 3 bases, with 12 bases remaining between them. Cells designated naive CD8 were CD45RO-negative and were positively selected for CCR7, with terminally differentiated effector memory CD45RA+ cells excluded. The donors, healthy adults who were HIV-negative, had experienced no recent acute infections or vaccinations. Researchers ran the assay at a deep level. Here immunoSEQ multiplex PCR was the method, and the copy in TCRdb shows in-frame clones only, minus some. The sample carries millions of clones, roughly 95% recorded once.

The specimen was naive CD8+ T cells sorted from blood. The chain recombines TRBV11-2 with TRBJ2-1; D might be TRBD1 (5 bases). The sequence derives from a man aged 18 to 29 in good health. CDR3 nucleotide sequence: TGTGCCAGCAGCTTGGGGCCATTTAACTACAATGAGCAGTTCTTC. It is translated as CASSLGPFNYNEQFF.